This TCR beta chain was found in a study of CD8 T cells in ankylosing spondylitis. The study's findings and limits: Reported data indicate significant enrichment of disease-linked clones within matched ankylosing spondylitis synovial fluid. Within ankylosing spondylitis blood, a TCR beta motif made up of seven to nine highly homologous variants appeared to be characteristic. Past research had described some motif variants in reactive arthritis synovial fluid and blood.

This clonotype was seen a few times. What it binds is unknown. For TCR beta, libraries came from quantitative 5'-RACE with molecular barcodes. A single record per CDR3 protein comes from TCRdb applying MiXCR to the 5' RACE reads. The sample includes under 250,000 distinct CDR3 sequences, around 11% of them seen just once. The CDR3 sequence is 15 residues long. Looked up from germline, CDR1 is SEHNR and CDR2 is FQNEAQ (reference sequence). Unmatched junction bases numbered 10, after V lost 5 bases and J lost 8 bases. This TCR derives from a male donor with ankylosing spondylitis or in good health (not recorded which). The chain links TRBV7-9 to TRBJ2-1, with 9 bases lining up with TRBD2. Sequenced: blood, either unsorted or a sorted T cell fraction (not recorded which). CDR3 nucleotides: TGTGCCAGCAGCCTTAGCGGGGGTTACATCCATGAGCAGTTCTTC. Its translation: CASSLSGGYIHEQFF.